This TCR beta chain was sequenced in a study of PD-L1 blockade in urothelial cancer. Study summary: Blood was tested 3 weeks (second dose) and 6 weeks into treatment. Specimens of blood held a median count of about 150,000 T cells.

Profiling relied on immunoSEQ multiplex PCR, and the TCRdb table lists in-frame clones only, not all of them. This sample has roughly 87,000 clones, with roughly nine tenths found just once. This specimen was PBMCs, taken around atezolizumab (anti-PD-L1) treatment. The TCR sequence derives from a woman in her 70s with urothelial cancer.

The CDR3 DNA is TGTGCCAGCAACCAGAGGGCAGGGGAGTACGAGCAGTACTTC. Encoded protein: CASNQRAGEYEQYF. The chain joins TRBV7-2 to TRBJ2-7; D is perhaps TRBD1 (6 bases). CDR1 and CDR2 (germline): SGHTA, FQGNSA. The CDR3 covers 14 residues. The V end was cut by 7 bases, the J end by 4 bases, with 17 bases between. The complete variable domain, with remaining parts taken from reference TRBV7-2 and TRBJ2-7, reads GAGVSQSPSNKVTEKGKDVELRCDPISGHTALYWYRQSLGQGLEFLIYFQGNSAPDKSGLPSDRFSAERTGGSVSTLTIQRTQQEDSAVYLCASNQRAGEYEQYFGPGTRLTVT.